The sequence of this T cell receptor beta chain was determined in a study of regulatory T cells in long-lasting Graves disease. General study results and limits: Persistent Graves' patients possessed reduced TCR diversity relative to recently diagnosed ones. With 2,500 to 3,000 shared public clonotypes, persistent patients exceeded new patients, who shared about 1,000.

Time point noted: newly diagnosed GD, antithyroid drugs for less than 3 months. After RNA was extracted from PBMCs, the TCR library was made from it. With regard to this clonotype: Its antigen is unknown.

Library construction for TCR beta used iRepertoire HTBI primers and Arm-PCR of CDR3 regions. TCRdb recomputed calls from the multiplex PCR reads with MiXCR, one row per CDR3 protein. Found here are 300,000 to 400,000 distinct CDR3 sequences, 15% to 20% of them singletons; the top ten hold less than 45%. The sample was peripheral blood mononuclear cells (PBMCs), taken at new diagnosis, from a patient treated with antithyroid drugs. This receptor was identified in a female donor with Graves disease.

Here the CDR3 reads CASTRGRAEYQETQYF. CDR3 DNA sequence: TGTGCCAGTACCCGAGGCAGGGCAGAGTATCAAGAGACCCAGTACTTC. The gene calls are TRBV19 and TRBJ2-5, with D perhaps TRBD1 (5 bases). Germline V gives CDR1 LNHDA, CDR2 SQIVND (reference sequence). V was shortened by 7 bases and J by 2 bases, with 20 bases between the two germline ends. CDR3 size: 16 residues.